This entry lists 20 T cell receptor beta chains sequenced from one sample in a study of cytomegalovirus exposure and HLA in healthy donors. The PCR made use of 60 Vbeta and 13 Jbeta primers. Profiled with immunoSEQ multiplex PCR; TCRdb holds only in-frame clones, not every one. Of 180,000 or so clones detected, around 80% appear once; the ten largest clones hold 2% to 2.5%. The material sequenced was PBMCs. Receptors were obtained from a woman aged 25 to 39 in good health and CMV-seropositive.

In nucleotides, the CDR3 is TGTGCCAGCAGTCAGGGAACCCTCCACTTT. Its protein product is CASSQGTLHF. The V and J genes are TRBV6-6 and TRBJ1-6, with a tentative D call TRBD1 (5 bases). The CDR3 sequence is 10 residues long. V was shortened by 5 bases and J by 14 bases, with 7 bases between the two germline ends. The germline V gene has CDR1 MNHNY and CDR2 SVGAGI (reference sequence).

In the case of this clone: Relative to the germline gene, one junction end is altered; a read error may explain this. The chain carries TRBV4-1 and TRBJ1-1, with a tentative D call TRBD1 (5 bases). This CDR3 is 13 amino acids long. Germline assignment: CDR1 MGHRA and CDR2 YSYEKL. CDR3 DNA: TGCGCCAGCACCCAAGACAGGAACACTGAAGCTTTCTTT. This codes for CASTQDRNTEAFF.

The rearrangement uses TRBV5-4 and TRBJ1-2; D remains ambiguous. The germline V gene encodes CDR1 SGHNT and CDR2 YYREEE (reference sequence). V dropped 4 bases and J dropped 10 bases, with 17 bases sitting between them. The CDR3 is made up of 13 amino acids. In DNA form, the CDR3 reads TGTGCCAGCAGCCGGCCGGGTTATCGGGACTACACCTTC. It codes for CASSRPGYRDYTF.

The rearrangement links TRBV10-2 to TRBJ2-7; 13 bases agree with TRBD2. V lost 2 bases to trimming and J lost 3 bases; unmatched junction nucleotides: 4. This CDR3 is built from 16 residues. CDR1 WSHSY and CDR2 SAAADI come from the germline V gene. The DNA of the CDR3 is TGCGCCAGCAGTGAGCCGGGACTAGCGGGGCACTACGAGCAGTACTTC. This sequence encodes CASSEPGLAGHYEQYF.

This rearrangement joins TRBV2 to TRBJ1-6; no definite D call. Between the trimmed V and J ends, which lost 6 bases and 2 bases, there was a span of 11 bases. The CDR3 has 15 amino acids. Germline V lookup: CDR1 SNHLY, CDR2 FYNNEI. CDR3 nucleotide sequence: TGTGCCAGCAGGGCGAGGGATACCTATAATTCACCCCTCCACTTT. Its protein product is CASRARDTYNSPLHF.

The V gene is TRBV7-9, the J gene TRBJ2-7; TRBD1 might be the D (6 bases). The V end was cut by 2 bases, the J end by 3 bases, with 11 bases between. The CDR3 contains 14 residues. Germline lookup yields CDR1 SEHNR and CDR2 FQNEAQ (reference sequence). The CDR3, as DNA: TGTGCCAGCAGCTTATATCGGACAGACTACGAGCAGTACTTC. Its protein product is CASSLYRTDYEQYF. The full variable domain, completed using reference TRBV7-9 and TRBJ2-7, is DTGVSQNPRHKITKRGQNVTFRCDPISEHNRLYWYRQTLGQGPEFLTYFQNEAQLEKSRLLSDRFSAERPKGSFSTLEIQRTEQGDSAMYLCASSLYRTDYEQYFGPGTRLTVT.

This chain links TRBV7-2 with TRBJ2-7, with D possibly matching TRBD2 (6 bases). The length of the CDR3 is 16 residues. Per germline, CDR1 SGHTA and CDR2 FQGNSA. Trimming cost V 10 bases and J 2 bases, with 24 bases left between them. The CDR3 coding sequence is TGTGCCATATCAAAACCTCTGATGGGGGGAACCTACGAGCAGTACTTC. It is translated as CAISKPLMGGTYEQYF.

The chain recombines TRBV28 with TRBJ1-2; possibly TRBD1 for D (5 bases). Germline values: CDR1 MDHEN, CDR2 SYDVKM. V was shortened by 3 bases and J by 9 bases, with 20 bases between the two germline ends. This CDR3 spans 15 amino acids. This CDR3 is CASSFRVGQYLSYTF. CDR3 in DNA: TGTGCCAGCAGTTTCAGGGTGGGGCAGTACTTAAGCTACACCTTC.

This clone occurred a few times. The chain employs TRBV4-3 and TRBJ1-6, with a possible D match to TRBD1 (6 bases). This CDR3 has 18 residues. The V gene's germline CDR1 is LGHNA and CDR2 YSLEER. V gave up 0 bases and J gave up 6 bases, with 18 bases separating them. This chain's CDR3 is CASSQDYPPGHFNSPLHF. The CDR3 DNA reads TGCGCCAGCAGCCAAGACTACCCTCCGGGACATTTTAATTCACCCCTCCACTTT.

The V and J genes are TRBV6-1 and TRBJ2-1, with 9 bases lining up with TRBD2. After removal of 1 base from V and 3 bases from J, the junction contained 1 base not matched to a gene. Germline V CDR1 and CDR2: MNHNS, SASEGT. The CDR3 runs to 15 residues. DNA of the CDR3: TGTGCCAGCAGTGAAGAAGCGGGGGGCTACAATGAGCAGTTCTTC. The encoded protein is CASSEEAGGYNEQFF.

This chain joins TRBV5-4 and TRBJ2-3; the match to TRBD2 covers 14 bases. The V and J ends lost 3 bases and 4 bases, in that order; junction bases with no gene match: 7. The CDR3 runs 17 residues. Germline values: CDR1 SGHNT, CDR2 YYREEE (reference sequence). CDR3 sequence (DNA): TGTGCCAGCAGCTCCAGACTAGCGGGGGGGCCTGCAGATACGCAGTATTTT. Its protein product is CASSSRLAGGPADTQYF.

The chain carries TRBV7-7 and TRBJ2-5, with D possibly TRBD2 on 7 matching bases. The CDR3 is 16 residues long. Trimming pared 8 bases from V and 2 bases from J, leaving 21 bases between. Germline CDR1 and CDR2: SSHAT and FNYEAQ (reference sequence). The CDR3 nucleotides are TGTGCCAGCGCACCGGGGGGCCCAAGGGCTCAAGAGACCCAGTACTTC. This translates into CASAPGGPRAQETQYF.

This chain connects TRBV4-1 to TRBJ1-1, with 11 nucleotides matching TRBD1. V lost 3 bases and J lost 1; bases outside the gene matches: 7. This CDR3 region has 17 residues. Germline V gene sequence: CDR1 MGHRA, CDR2 YSYEKL. The CDR3: CASSHPGQGGANTEAFF. CDR3 nucleotide sequence: TGCGCCAGCAGCCATCCGGGACAGGGGGGAGCGAACACTGAAGCTTTCTTT.

This clone occurred a few times. J is TRBJ1-2 and V is TRBV4-1; the D is unclear. Germline CDR1 reads MGHRA; CDR2 reads YSYEKL. This CDR3 has 14 residues. Deletions cut 1 base from V and 1 base from J, with 7 bases between. CDR3 nucleotide sequence: TGCGCCAGCAGCCAAGCGAGGAGTAACTATGGCTACACCTTC. Its protein is CASSQARSNYGYTF.

The rearrangement joins TRBV9 to TRBJ2-2; no clear D. The CDR3 is 13 amino acids. V gave up 4 bases and J gave up 7 bases, with 11 bases separating them. The germline V gene has CDR1 SGDLS and CDR2 YYNGEE. This CDR3 reads CASSSDSFGELFF. The DNA of the CDR3 is TGTGCCAGCAGCTCAGATTCGTTCGGGGAGCTGTTTTTT.

The chain recombines TRBV28 with TRBJ1-1; 8 bases fit TRBD1. This CDR3 contains 16 residues. The germline gives CDR1 MDHEN, CDR2 SYDVKM. Trimming removed 4 bases from V and 5 bases from J; junction bases left unmatched: 12. The CDR3 DNA is TGTGCCAGCAGTTATCAGAGGACAGGGCGAGGGACTGAAGCTTTCTTT. This sequence encodes CASSYQRTGRGTEAFF.

The rearrangement uses TRBV7-3 and TRBJ2-3; 8 bases are shared with TRBD2. The germline V gene has CDR1 SGHTA and CDR2 FQGTGA. This CDR3 has 16 residues. Unmatched junction bases numbered 8, after V lost 1 base and J lost 5 bases. The CDR3 region has the DNA TGTGCCAGCAGCTTAAGCCCAGGCGGGGGGCGAGATACGCAGTATTTT. Amino acids: CASSLSPGGGRDTQYF.

The chain combines TRBV6-6 with TRBJ1-6; D ambiguous. V gave up 0 bases and J gave up 7 bases, with 7 bases separating them. In germline, CDR1 is MNHNY, CDR2 SVGAGI (reference sequence). The CDR3 covers 14 residues. The CDR3 is CASSYSRSNSPLHF. The CDR3 nucleotides are TGTGCCAGCAGTTACTCTCGTAGCAATTCACCCCTCCACTTT.

V is TRBV4-1 and J is TRBJ1-6; D is ambiguous. Trimming stripped 8 bases from V and 14 bases from J, with 19 bases between. Per germline, CDR1 MGHRA and CDR2 YSYEKL. CDR3 size: 13 residues. CDR3 in DNA: TGCGCCAGCGCGGTGAGAGCGGACGGGGCCCTCCACTTT. Translating it yields CASAVRADGALHF.

The chain links TRBV10-3 to TRBJ2-1; no firm D call. The CDR3 is 11 amino acids. CDR1 is ENHRY, CDR2 SYGVKD, per germline. V lost 4 bases and J lost 6, with 4 bases in between. The CDR3 is CAISGANEQFF. In nucleotides, the CDR3 is TGTGCCATCAGTGGGGCCAATGAGCAGTTCTTC.